What follows are 26 T cell receptor beta chains derived from one specimen sequenced in a study of cytomegalovirus exposure and HLA in healthy donors. The PCR had 60 Vbeta and 13 Jbeta primers. TCRdb's table, derived via immunoSEQ multiplex PCR, lists solely in-frame clones and lacks some. The repertoire holds about 140,000 clones, with about 80% as singletons. Sequencing input: PBMCs. Receptor source: a man in his forties in good health and CMV-seropositive.

The chain combines TRBV2 with TRBJ2-3; possible D gene TRBD1, 6 bases. V was clipped by 1 base and J by 0 bases, with 11 bases between them. The CDR3 contains 16 residues. Looked up from germline, CDR1 is SNHLY and CDR2 is FYNNEI. The CDR3 DNA sequence: TGTGCCAGCAGTGAAGACAGGGCTTGGAGCACAGATACGCAGTATTTT. Its protein product is CASSEDRAWSTDTQYF.

The chain has TRBV5-4 and TRBJ2-1, with TRBD2 matching over 11 bases. With V trimmed by 4 bases and J by 8 bases, 5 bases remained unmatched. The germline gives CDR1 SGHNT, CDR2 YYREEE (reference sequence). This CDR3 has 14 residues. The CDR3, as DNA: TGTGCCAGCAGCGTGACTAGCGGGAAAGATGAGCAGTTCTTC. It encodes CASSVTSGKDEQFF.

This clone was detected only once. The chain is built from TRBV4-1 and TRBJ2-3, with 8 bases lining up with TRBD1. Germline V gene data show CDR1 as MGHRA and CDR2 as YSYEKL. The CDR3 runs 14 residues. Trimming at V came to 1 base and at J to 4 bases, leaving 1 base not matched to a gene. CDR3 bases: TGCGCCAGCAGCCAAGGGACAGGGCCAGATACGCAGTATTTT. It codes for CASSQGTGPDTQYF.

The chain links TRBV11-2 to TRBJ1-6; the D gene is possibly TRBD1 (5 bases). Germline CDR1 is SGHAT and CDR2 is FQNNGV. CDR3 size: 17 residues. Deletions cut 1 base from V and 3 bases from J, with 13 bases between. The DNA for the CDR3 is TGTGCCAGCAGCTTAGGCCCGGGACTCATCTATAATTCACCCCTCCACTTT. Its translation is CASSLGPGLIYNSPLHF.

This chain connects TRBV4-1 to TRBJ2-3, with 14 bases lining up with TRBD2. Trimming removed 6 bases from V and 4 bases from J; junction bases left unmatched: 9. Germline loops: CDR1 MGHRA, CDR2 YSYEKL. The CDR3 is 17 residues long. CDR3 protein: CASSRRLTSGGADTQYF. The DNA for the CDR3 is TGCGCCAGCAGTAGGAGGTTGACTAGCGGGGGGGCAGATACGCAGTATTTT.

The V gene is TRBV4-3, the J gene TRBJ1-1; the D gene is possibly TRBD1 (6 bases). Germline V CDR1 and CDR2: LGHNA, YSLEER. The V gene lost 4 bases and the J gene lost 4 bases, with 16 bases spanning the gap. CDR3 length equals 15 residues. The CDR3 DNA reads TGCGCCAGCAGCCCCCGAACAGGGACGACCACTGAAGCTTTCTTT. It yields the protein CASSPRTGTTTEAFF.

This chain connects TRBV11-3 to TRBJ2-2; TRBD1 matches at 7 bases. V gave up 1 base and J gave up 5 bases; unmatched junction bases: 4. The CDR3 runs 15 residues. Germline V gene data show CDR1 as SGHNT and CDR2 as YENEEA. The CDR3 reads CASSLGQGPTGELFF. CDR3 DNA: TGTGCCAGCAGCTTAGGACAGGGCCCTACCGGGGAGCTGTTTTTT.

V and J are TRBV9 and TRBJ2-4, with TRBD2 matching over 7 bases. The CDR3 loop spans 15 amino acids. Germline assignment: CDR1 SGDLS and CDR2 YYNGEE. Germline trimming cut 0 bases from V and 5 bases from J; bases unmatched to any gene: 5. The CDR3: CASSVDAGVENIQYF. The CDR3 DNA is TGTGCCAGCAGCGTAGATGCGGGAGTGGAAAACATTCAGTACTTC.

The chain employs TRBV7-9 and TRBJ2-7, with D possibly being TRBD1 (7 bases). The germline V and J ends were trimmed by 5 bases and 3 bases, with 11 bases remaining between them. The germline V gene encodes CDR1 SEHNR and CDR2 FQNEAQ (reference sequence). This CDR3 is built from 13 residues. The CDR3 here is CASSQGDFYEQYF. CDR3 DNA: TGTGCCAGCAGCCAGGGGGACTTCTACGAGCAGTACTTC.

The rearrangement links TRBV29-1 to TRBJ2-1; D possibly corresponds to TRBD2 (5 bases). CDR3 length equals 14 residues. CDR1 is SQVTM, CDR2 ANQGSEA, per germline. V was pared by 4 bases and J by 0 bases, with 10 bases between. The CDR3 DNA sequence: TGCAGCGTTGTAAGAGGGAGCTCCTACAATGAGCAGTTCTTC. This translates into CSVVRGSSYNEQFF.

The J gene is TRBJ2-3, the V gene TRBV21-1; the DNA was not compared with TRBD2, the D call given in the table. TRBV21-1 is flagged as a pseudogene. The CDR3 is 15 amino acids. The CDR3 DNA sequence: TGTGCCAGCAAAGGGTGTGCGGGACGGACAGATACGCAGTATTTT. The encoded protein is CASKGCAGRTDTQYF.

The chain has TRBV4-1 and TRBJ2-7; 12 positions match TRBD2. V trimming: 4 bases; J trimming: 4 bases; junction bases outside the gene matches: 5. CDR1 MGHRA and CDR2 YSYEKL come from the germline V gene. The CDR3 has 15 residues. The CDR3, as DNA: TGCGCCAGCAGCCGAGGACTAGCGGGAACTTACGAGCAGTACTTC. Its translation is CASSRGLAGTYEQYF.

This rearrangement joins TRBV27 to TRBJ2-7, with TRBD1 identical over 8 bases. The trim removed 6 bases at V and 0 bases at J, leaving 1 base unmatched. The CDR3 length is 13 residues. Per germline, CDR1 MNHEY and CDR2 SMNVEV (reference sequence). CDR3 amino acids: CASSRGPSYEQYF. Here the CDR3 DNA reads TGTGCCAGCAGCAGGGGGCCCTCCTACGAGCAGTACTTC.

The chain uses TRBV5-5 and TRBJ1-6; TRBD1 matches at 11 bases. Trimming took 0 bases from V and 4 from J; bases not matched to a gene: 0. The CDR3 runs 16 residues. The germline V gene encodes CDR1 SGHKS and CDR2 YYEKEE (reference sequence). As DNA, the CDR3 is TGTGCCAGCAGCTTGGGGGACAGGGGGTATAATTCACCCCTCCACTTT. Its translation: CASSLGDRGYNSPLHF.

V is TRBV2 and J is TRBJ2-7; D may be TRBD1 (6 bases). This CDR3 contains 12 residues. Trimming stripped 5 bases from V and 3 bases from J, with 8 bases between. CDR1 and CDR2 from the germline V gene are SNHLY and FYNNEI. The CDR3 region is CASSRQVYEQYF. The CDR3 DNA reads TGTGCCAGCAGTCGACAGGTCTACGAGCAGTACTTC.

The rearrangement links TRBV19 to TRBJ2-7; TRBD2 is a possible D gene (5 bases). CDR3 length equals 17 residues. CDR1 and CDR2 (germline): LNHDA, SQIVND (reference sequence). Trimming shortened V by 3 bases and J by 1 base, and 19 bases separated the two germline ends. The CDR3 DNA is TGTGCCAGTAGTATTACCGCGGCGGGTATTACTTCCTACGAGCAGTACTTC. Its translation: CASSITAAGITSYEQYF.

V usage is TRBV7-6 and J usage is TRBJ2-5; D not resolved. From germline, CDR1 is SGHVS and CDR2 FNYEAQ. This CDR3 has 13 amino acids. Trimming took off 3 bases at V and 9 bases at J, with 14 bases between the two ends. CDR3 amino acids: CASSLTAVQAQYF. As DNA, the CDR3 is TGTGCCAGCAGCTTGACGGCTGTCCAGGCCCAGTACTTC.

The chain links TRBV2 to TRBJ2-7, with D maybe TRBD2 (5 bases). Germline V lookup: CDR1 SNHLY, CDR2 FYNNEI. CDR3 length: 16 residues. V was clipped by 8 bases and J by 3 bases, with 23 bases between them. The CDR3 DNA reads TGTGCCAGCTTAAAACGCCCCTTAGGCGGGCTCTACGAGCAGTACTTC. It codes for CASLKRPLGGLYEQYF. The full variable domain, in which reference TRBV2 and TRBJ2-7 provide the parts outside the CDR3, is EPEVTQTPSHQVTQMGQEVILRCVPISNHLYFYWYRQILGQKVEFLVSFYNNEISEKSEIFDDQFSVERPDGSNFTLKIRSTKLEDSAMYFCASLKRPLGGLYEQYFGPGTRLTVT.

J is TRBJ2-1 and V is TRBV7-8; 8 bases match TRBD2. V lost 5 bases, J lost 5 bases, and 2 bases stayed unmatched. Germline V CDR1 and CDR2: SGHVS, FQNEAQ. The CDR3 extends over 13 amino acids. The CDR3 DNA follows: TGTGCCAGCAGCCATAGCGGGGACAATGAGCAGTTCTTC. Its protein product is CASSHSGDNEQFF.

J is TRBJ1-2 and V is TRBV5-6; 7 bases are a match to TRBD1. This CDR3 is built from 13 residues. The V and J ends lost 4 bases and 7 bases, in that order; junction bases with no gene match: 7. Germline V lookup: CDR1 SGHDT, CDR2 YYEEEE. The CDR3 DNA sequence: TGTGCCAGCAGCAACGACAGGGCGGGTGGCTACACCTTC. This codes for CASSNDRAGGYTF.

In DNA form, the CDR3 reads TGTGCCAGCAGCTTTGCGTTTGGGGAGCTGTTTTTT. This gives the protein CASSFAFGELFF. This chain connects TRBV7-9 to TRBJ2-2; D is uncertain. CDR3 size: 12 residues. V was pared by 3 bases and J by 8 bases, with 7 bases between. The germline CDR1 and CDR2 sequences are SEHNR and FQNEAQ (reference sequence).

The chain is built from TRBV7-3 and TRBJ1-1; weak D call: TRBD1 (6 bases). The CDR3 length is 14 residues. V dropped 4 bases and J dropped 6 bases, with 15 bases sitting between them. CDR1 is SGHTA, CDR2 FQGTGA, per germline. The CDR3 DNA reads TGTGCCAGCAGCTCCAGAGGCAGGGGTGCTGAAGCTTTCTTT. Its translation is CASSSRGRGAEAFF.

This chain joins TRBV6-1 and TRBJ2-1; 14 bases match TRBD2. There are 14 residues in the CDR3. Trimming removed 6 bases from V and 8 bases from J; junction bases left unmatched: 3. Germline lookup yields CDR1 MNHNS and CDR2 SASEGT. CDR3 sequence (DNA): TGTGCCAGCAGACCGGGACTAGCGGGAGATGAGCAGTTCTTC. As protein: CASRPGLAGDEQFF.

This chain connects TRBV27 to TRBJ1-2; perhaps TRBD1 as D (5 bases). With 6 bases removed from V and 5 bases from J, the gap between germline ends came to 13 bases. The CDR3 spans 13 residues. Germline V gene lookup returns CDR1 MNHEY and CDR2 SMNVEV (reference sequence). The CDR3 loop is CASRHPTGYGYTF. CDR3 nucleotides: TGTGCCAGCAGGCATCCTACAGGATATGGCTACACCTTC.

V is TRBV19 and J is TRBJ2-7; D possibly corresponds to TRBD1 (6 bases). CDR3 size: 14 residues. Germline assignment: CDR1 LNHDA and CDR2 SQIVND (reference sequence). The V gene lost 3 bases and the J gene lost 4 bases, with 13 bases spanning the gap. The CDR3 is CASSIQGTRYEQYF. The CDR3 nucleotides read TGTGCCAGTAGTATTCAAGGGACACGATACGAGCAGTACTTC.

The chain is built from TRBV11-2 and TRBJ2-5, with 9 bases lining up with TRBD2. The J segment lost 5 bases and the V segment lost 5 bases, leaving 18 bases of the junction unmatched. In germline, CDR1 is SGHAT, CDR2 FQNNGV. CDR3 size: 18 residues. CDR3 bases: TGTGCCAGCAGCCCGCGTGGTGCGGGAGGGCCCTTGAAGGAGACCCAGTACTTC. Translating gives CASSPRGAGGPLKETQYF.